This is a list of T cell receptor beta chains from one sample in a study of cytomegalovirus exposure and HLA in healthy donors. Profiling relied on immunoSEQ multiplex PCR, and the TCRdb table lists in-frame clones only, not all of them. The sample has about 160,000 clones; nearly 90% are singletons. Sequencing used PBMCs. The source of these receptors is a man between 18 and 29 years old in good health and CMV-seropositive. Each CDR3 is given with its conserved first and last residue. A D gene is named only where the DNA matches it firmly.

v_call d_call cdr3_aa
TRBV7-9 TRBD1 CASSRSITGDEQFF
TRBV9 TRBD1 CASSEGTGETEAFF
TRBV6-5 . CASSYLGGRGELFF
TRBV11-2 . CASSRGGSTDTQYF
TRBV28 . CASRWGGASGQPQHF
TRBV13 TRBD1 CASSLGQGAIGELFF
TRBV7-2 TRBD1 CASSSLRGGQGNYGYTF
TRBV27 TRBD2 CASFGLAGDHEQYF
TRBV4-1 TRBD2 CASSQPTSGRYHEQFF
TRBV9 . CASSLRQTNVLTF
TRBV7-9 TRBD1 CASSFSGGWEQYF
TRBV19 . CASTGGWTEAFF
TRBV29-1 . CSVEGGTRGTGELFF
TRBV9 . CASSVAGGSGEKLFF
TRBV6-1 TRBD2 CASTGGGRGIYEQYF
TRBV30 TRBD1 CAWLPGQGNTEAFF
TRBV5-1 . CASSLVDTGQTQYF
TRBV5-6 TRBD1 CASSRRGLANEKLFF
TRBV28 . CASRARSGANVLTF
TRBV25-1 TRBD1 CASSDGTGLYF
TRBV6-5 . CASRPDRVNGYTF
TRBV27 . CATRGGYGYTF
TRBV6-1 . CASSGGQGTTDTQYF
TRBV18 . CASSPGSKNIQYF
TRBV7-9 . CASSLGQYTEAFF
TRBV14 . CASSQVGNEQFF
TRBV4-1 TRBD1 CASSPTGIDTEAFF
TRBV27 . CASRDSFYGYTF
TRBV5-1 . CASSFETDTQYF
TRBV11-2 TRBD2 CASSSQTSGRAHEQYF
TRBV7-8 TRBD2 CASSPKRDLGGSRFF
TRBV19 . CASSIVVAGILSNQPQHF
TRBV5-4 TRBD2 CASSLSSGITDTQYF
TRBV30 . CAWVGGDSYEQYF
TRBV7-6 . CASSLGGLSGELFF
TRBV27 . CASSFGANYGYTF
TRBV5-5 . CASSSAGISGTEAFF
TRBV10-3 TRBD2 CAARPGGAYEQYF
TRBV19 . CASFQAGELFF
TRBV28 . CASSSPGELGYTF
TRBV9 TRBD2 CASSRLAGGSYNEQFF
TRBV13 TRBD1 CASSFNFRTGGDEQFF
TRBV5-1 . CASSLEGDGDIQYF
TRBV10-3 . CATKNLASQETQYF
TRBV5-6 TRBD1 CASSSRDRAYTGELFF
TRBV27 TRBD1 CASSSPRQGLYEQYF
TRBV5-1 TRBD2 CASSSGTSGNNEQFF
TRBV12-5 . CASGLVLVTEAFF
TRBV28 TRBD1 CASSFKFIRDRGTYEQYF
TRBV29-1 . CSVGTVLNTEAFF
TRBV6-1 . CASSTTGRANYGYTF
TRBV15 . CATSNPQGLGTDTQYF
TRBV7-9 TRBD2 CASSWRLAGPNEQFF
TRBV11-2 . CASSQGLTYEQYF
TRBV19 TRBD1 CASSMGPGGSREQYF
TRBV29-1 TRBD1 CSVPGTGVYYGYTF
TRBV7-9 TRBD1 CASSLVGTGGNEQFF
TRBV28 TRBD2 CASSLPTLQGGDEQFF
TRBV28 TRBD1 CASREGQTPFYEQYF
TRBV13 TRBD1 CASSLQGAKGGYTF